Each of the 20 T cell receptor beta chains below was sequenced from the same sample in a study of T cell changes during pregnancy in multiple sclerosis. Profiling relied on immunoSEQ multiplex PCR, and the TCRdb table lists in-frame clones only, not all of them. Of tens of thousands of clones detected, 94% appear once; the ten largest clones hold under 0.55%. Sequencing used CD4+ T cells from peripheral blood mononuclear cells, obtained in the first trimester of pregnancy. Source of these receptors: a female donor with multiple sclerosis, enrolled in a pregnancy study.

V and J are TRBV5-1 and TRBJ2-1; tentative D call: TRBD2 (7 bases). Trimming shortened V by 4 bases and J by 4 bases, and 12 bases separated the two germline ends. The CDR3 length is 14 residues. Germline V gives CDR1 SGHRS, CDR2 YFSETQ. CDR3 protein: CASSPGGRYNEQFF. The DNA for the CDR3 is TGCGCCAGCAGCCCGGGGGGCCGGTACAATGAGCAGTTCTTC. Variable domain in full (rest from reference TRBV5-1 and TRBJ2-1): KAGVTQTPRYLIKTRGQQVTLSCSPISGHRSVSWYQQTPGQGLQFLFEYFSETQRNKGNFPGRFSGRQFSNSRSEMNVSTLELGDSALYLCASSPGGRYNEQFFGPGTRLTVL.

The chain recombines TRBV9 with TRBJ1-1; unclear D gene. V was shortened by 0 bases and J by 0 bases, with 9 bases between the two germline ends. The length of the CDR3 is 15 residues. CDR1 and CDR2 from the germline V gene are SGDLS and YYNGEE. CDR3 residues: CASSVVNNLNTEAFF. The CDR3, as DNA: TGTGCCAGCAGCGTAGTAAACAACCTGAACACTGAAGCTTTCTTT.

The CDR3, as DNA: TGTGCCAGCAGTTTGACAAGGCCTCGCACTGAAGCTTTCTTT. It is translated as CASSLTRPRTEAFF. The chain joins TRBV6-5 to TRBJ1-1, with no clear D. V dropped 4 bases and J dropped 4 bases, with 13 bases sitting between them. Germline V gives CDR1 MNHEY, CDR2 SVGAGI. The CDR3 is 14 amino acids.

The rearrangement links TRBV7-4 to TRBJ1-6, with D perhaps TRBD1 (6 bases). Germline V gives CDR1 SGHVT, CDR2 SQSDAQ. Trimming shortened V by 5 bases and J by 8 bases, and 25 bases separated the two germline ends. This CDR3 contains 18 residues. The CDR3 DNA reads TGTGCCAGCAGCCCCGGAGACGATGGACAGTTAGGTCATTCACCCCTCCACTTT. This gives the protein CASSPGDDGQLGHSPLHF.

This chain links TRBV27 with TRBJ1-5, with a weak D call TRBD1 (6 bases). Germline CDR1 and CDR2: MNHEY and SMNVEV (reference sequence). Deletions cut 6 bases from V and 1 base from J, with 10 bases between. This CDR3 is built from 14 residues. CDR3 nucleotide sequence: TGTGCCAGCAGACCCAGGGGAAGCAATCAGCCCCAGCATTTT. Its translation: CASRPRGSNQPQHF.

The gene calls are TRBV9 and TRBJ2-1, with D perhaps TRBD2 (6 bases). V lost 3 bases to trimming and J lost 4 bases, with 17 bases between them. CDR3 length: 16 residues. In germline, CDR1 is SGDLS, CDR2 YYNGEE. The CDR3 is CASSEGTGTLYNEQFF. The CDR3 bases are TGTGCCAGCAGCGAGGGGACCGGGACTTTGTACAATGAGCAGTTCTTC.

The chain joins TRBV9 to TRBJ2-6; a weak D match, TRBD1 (7 bases). V was trimmed by 2 bases and J by 2 bases, leaving 8 bases between them. Germline CDR1 SGDLS, CDR2 YYNGEE. The CDR3 has 15 amino acids. DNA for the CDR3: TGTGCCAGCAGCGTCAGGGGGGCTGGGGCCAACGTCCTGACTTTC. Protein sequence: CASSVRGAGANVLTF.

V and J are TRBV18 and TRBJ2-7; TRBD2 matches at 11 bases. CDR1 KGHSH and CDR2 LQKENI come from the germline V gene. CDR3 length equals 13 residues. The V and J ends lost 3 bases and 6 bases, in that order; junction bases with no gene match: 1. CDR3 protein: CASSPTSGVEQYF. Here the CDR3 DNA reads TGTGCCAGCTCACCGACTAGCGGGGTCGAGCAGTACTTC.

The chain joins TRBV5-4 to TRBJ2-2, with 12 nucleotides matching TRBD2. Germline loops: CDR1 SGHNT, CDR2 YYREEE (reference sequence). The CDR3 consists of 15 residues. V lost 4 bases, J lost 3 bases, and 1 base stayed unmatched. Written as DNA, the CDR3 is TGTGCCAGCAGCCGACTAGCGGGGGACACCGGGGAGCTGTTTTTT. Translated, it gives CASSRLAGDTGELFF.

This rearrangement joins TRBV19 to TRBJ2-1; 8 bases fit TRBD1. This CDR3 contains 15 residues. Per germline, CDR1 LNHDA and CDR2 SQIVND (reference sequence). V lost 7 bases to trimming and J lost 7 bases; unmatched junction nucleotides: 12. In DNA form, the CDR3 reads TGTGCCAGTACTATGGGACAGGCCCTCAATAATGAGCAGTTCTTC. Protein: CASTMGQALNNEQFF. Based on the CDR3 plus reference TRBV19 and TRBJ2-1, the full variable domain is DGGITQSPKYLFRKEGQNVTLSCEQNLNHDAMYWYRQDPGQGLRLIYYSQIVNDFQKGDIAEGYSVSREKKESFPLTVTSAQKNPTAFYLCASTMGQALNNEQFFGPGTRLTVL.

The V call is TRBV27, the J call TRBJ2-1; TRBD2 matches at 13 bases. V lost 6 bases and J lost 4; bases outside the gene matches: 6. The germline gives CDR1 MNHEY, CDR2 SMNVEV (reference sequence). This CDR3 contains 16 residues. The CDR3 DNA follows: TGTGCCAGCAGCGCGGGGGGACTAGCGGGGTACAATGAGCAGTTCTTC. Residues: CASSAGGLAGYNEQFF.

The rearrangement uses TRBV20-1 and TRBJ1-1, with D hard to call. This CDR3 contains 11 residues. Per the germline V gene, CDR1 is DFQATT and CDR2 is SNEGSKA (reference sequence). Trimming took off 6 bases at V and 2 bases at J, with 7 bases between the two ends. The CDR3 here is CSAPSNTEAFF. In DNA form, the CDR3 reads TGCAGTGCCCCGAGCAACACTGAAGCTTTCTTT.

The rearrangement joins TRBV11-1 to TRBJ2-3; 9 bases agree with TRBD1. After removal of 0 bases from V and 2 bases from J, the junction contained 6 bases not matched to a gene. The germline V gene encodes CDR1 SGHAT and CDR2 FQDESV (reference sequence). The CDR3 has 17 residues. The CDR3 region is CASSLARNRGPTDTQYF. CDR3 nucleotides: TGTGCCAGCAGCTTAGCGCGCAACAGGGGGCCCACAGATACGCAGTATTTT.

The chain couples TRBV9 to TRBJ2-7; 7 nucleotides line up with TRBD1. V lost 4 bases to trimming and J lost 0 bases; unmatched junction nucleotides: 7. The germline gives CDR1 SGDLS, CDR2 YYNGEE. The CDR3 contains 15 residues. CDR3 DNA sequence: TGTGCCAGCAGCCCGAGAGGGGACAGCTCCTACGAGCAGTACTTC. This sequence encodes CASSPRGDSSYEQYF.

The chain recombines TRBV11-2 with TRBJ1-1; tentatively, D is TRBD1 (5 bases). Germline V gives CDR1 SGHAT, CDR2 FQNNGV. Trimming stripped 0 bases from V and 9 bases from J, with 14 bases between. The CDR3 has 14 amino acids. CDR3 region: CASSLDGPRTKAFF. In nucleotides, the CDR3 is TGTGCCAGCAGCTTAGATGGTCCGCGGACAAAAGCTTTCTTT.

This chain uses TRBV6-6 with TRBJ1-6; D uncertain. Germline CDR1 MNHNY, CDR2 SVGAGI (reference sequence). The V and J ends lost 0 bases and 5 bases respectively, with 11 bases between them. The CDR3 is 16 residues long. The CDR3 nucleotides read TGTGCCAGCAGTTACTCTAGAGGATTTGATAATTCACCCCTCCACTTT. This gives the protein CASSYSRGFDNSPLHF.

The chain combines TRBV5-1 with TRBJ2-2; TRBD2 aligns across 8 bases. The V segment lost 6 bases and the J segment 6 bases; nucleotides outside the gene matches: 7. Germline V gene lookup returns CDR1 SGHRS and CDR2 YFSETQ. This CDR3 is built from 14 residues. The CDR3 region has the DNA TGCGCCAGCAACAGCGGGGGAGGATCCGGGGAGCTGTTTTTT. Translating it yields CASNSGGGSGELFF.

The V call is TRBV5-1, the J call TRBJ2-7; 7 bases fit TRBD1. Germline V gene lookup returns CDR1 SGHRS and CDR2 YFSETQ. The junction had 5 bases not matched to a gene; V was cut back by 4 bases and J by 4 bases. There are 13 residues in the CDR3. The CDR3 nucleotides are TGCGCCAGCAGCCCCGGACAGGTATACGAGCAGTACTTC. Translated, it gives CASSPGQVYEQYF.

The rearrangement uses TRBV5-1 and TRBJ1-1; D uncertain. The germline V gene has CDR1 SGHRS and CDR2 YFSETQ. This CDR3 comprises 14 residues. Trimming removed 0 bases from V and 2 bases from J, with 8 bases in between. This CDR3 is CASSLDGSNTEAFF. In nucleotides, the CDR3 is TGCGCCAGCAGCTTGGACGGGAGTAACACTGAAGCTTTCTTT.

The chain has TRBV30 and TRBJ1-2; D not certain. Between the trimmed V and J ends, which lost 0 bases and 2 bases, there was a span of 10 bases. Germline lookup yields CDR1 GTSNPN and CDR2 SVGIG (reference sequence). The CDR3 extends over 14 amino acids. DNA for the CDR3: TGTGCCTGGAGTGTACTTGAGATAAACTATGGCTACACCTTC. It translates to CAWSVLEINYGYTF.